This entry is about one T cell receptor beta chain. Germline-derived CDR1 and CDR2 are MNHEY and SVGAGI. This CDR3 has 15 residues. Trimming cost V 7 bases and J 6 bases; bases outside gene matches: 6. The data were taken from a study of blood T cell repertoires in COVID-19. On the study more broadly: COVID-19 samples, acute and convalescent, were from the United States, Italy and Spain. From T cells, B-cell-depleted T cells, or PBMCs came the material, which was cDNA or gDNA.

Authors' data handling: Amplification of reference gene primers provided the estimated nucleated cell counts. The method was immunoSEQ multiplex PCR; TCRdb's version includes in-frame clones alone and lacks a portion of them. V, J and clone size were drawn from that table, and D and trimming were deduced from the DNA. The repertoire holds fewer than 150,000 clones, with approximately 90% as singletons. The sequence was obtained from a woman aged 45-60 years with acute or convalescent COVID-19. The chain has TRBV6-5 and TRBJ2-2; 12 bases align to TRBD2. Material for sequencing was peripheral blood. This CDR3 reads CASTSSGGAPGELFF. In nucleotides, the CDR3 is TGTGCCAGCACCTCTAGCGGGGGGGCCCCCGGGGAGCTGTTTTTT.